The entry that follows covers one T cell receptor beta chain sequence. The antigen remains unidentified. The junction had 10 bases not matched to a gene; V was cut back by 6 bases and J by 1 base. Germline CDR1 reads MDHEN; CDR2 reads SYDVKM. This CDR3 has 16 residues. Libraries were prepared by immunoSEQ multiplex PCR; TCRdb keeps only in-frame clonotypes and omits some of them. The table records about 44,000 clones, 83% of them present only once. This record comes from a study of T cell responses to AZD1222 COVID-19 vaccine. As for the study in general: Analysis merged second doses at about 4 or about 12 weeks.

Study outcomes and limitations: Most donors were white British, females outnumbered males, and clonal diversity was possibly underestimated. At baseline, seropositivity was found in only a handful of AZD1222 recipients. There were repertoire samples only from the period after the peak T cell response.

This clonotype was sampled from an adult in good health. This sample comprised peripheral blood, obtained on day 0 of AZD1222 vaccination. The chain carries TRBV28 and TRBJ2-7, with 9 nucleotides matching TRBD2. In DNA, the CDR3 is TGTGCCAGCAGCCCCGGGGGAGCGGGGGGTTCCTACGAGCAGTACTTC. Its protein product is CASSPGGAGGSYEQYF.